This T cell receptor beta chain was recovered during a study of T cells in Graves' hyperthyroidism and ophthalmopathy. Turning to the study itself: Staff took peripheral blood when the initial diagnosis was made, before any treatment began.

As to this clonotype: Antigen specificity is unknown.

Amplified regions were TCR beta CDR3 sequences from RNA transcripts. The HTBI set primed first-round TCR CDR3 RT-PCR. Each CDR3 protein is one row after TCRdb ran MiXCR on the multiplex PCR reads. The sample holds more than 550,000 distinct CDR3 sequences, about 19% seen once. Diagnosis of hyperthyroidism was new in patients aged 18 to 65, and its duration was under 2 months. Germline trimming cut 0 bases from V and 5 bases from J; bases unmatched to any gene: 12. The CDR3 runs 18 residues. Germline loops: CDR1 LNHNV, CDR2 YYDKDF (reference sequence). Study-wide results and caveats: Ophthalmopathy and stable hyperthyroidism were separated by a 13 V-J model. Ophthalmopathy, which appeared later, was predicted by the model a median approximately 6.7 months before onset.

The V and J genes are TRBV15 and TRBJ2-1; 8 bases are a match to TRBD2. Specimen: blood. This receptor was taken from a woman aged 50 to 65 with Graves' hyperthyroidism that later progressed to Graves' ophthalmopathy. The CDR3 spells CATSRELLGTRANNEQFF. The CDR3 nucleotides read TGTGCCACCAGCAGAGAATTACTTGGGACTAGAGCGAACAATGAGCAGTTCTTC.